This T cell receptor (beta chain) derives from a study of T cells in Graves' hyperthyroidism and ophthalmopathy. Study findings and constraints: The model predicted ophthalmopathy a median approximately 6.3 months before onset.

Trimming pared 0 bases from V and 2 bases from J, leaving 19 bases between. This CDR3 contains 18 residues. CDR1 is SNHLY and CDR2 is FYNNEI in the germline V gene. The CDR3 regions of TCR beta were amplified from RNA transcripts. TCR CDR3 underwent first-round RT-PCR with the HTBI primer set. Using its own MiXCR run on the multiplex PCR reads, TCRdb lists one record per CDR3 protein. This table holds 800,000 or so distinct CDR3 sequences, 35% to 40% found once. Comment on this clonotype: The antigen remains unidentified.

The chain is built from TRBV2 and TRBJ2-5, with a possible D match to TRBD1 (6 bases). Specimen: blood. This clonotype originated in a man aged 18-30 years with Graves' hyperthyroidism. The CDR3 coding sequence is TGTGCCAGCAGTGAAGCGCTTCCCCGGGACACCAGTCAAGAGACCCAGTACTTC. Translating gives CASSEALPRDTSQETQYF.